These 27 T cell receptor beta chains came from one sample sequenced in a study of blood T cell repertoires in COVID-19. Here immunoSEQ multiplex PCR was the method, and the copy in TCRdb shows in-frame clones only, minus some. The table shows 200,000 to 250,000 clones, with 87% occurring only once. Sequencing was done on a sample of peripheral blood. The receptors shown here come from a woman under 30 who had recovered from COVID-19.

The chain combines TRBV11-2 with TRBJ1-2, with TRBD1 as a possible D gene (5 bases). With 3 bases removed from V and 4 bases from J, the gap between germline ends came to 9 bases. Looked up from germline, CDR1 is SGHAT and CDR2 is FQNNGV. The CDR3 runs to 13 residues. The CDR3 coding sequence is TGTGCCAGCAGCTTGCGACAGCTCTATGGCTACACCTTC. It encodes CASSLRQLYGYTF.

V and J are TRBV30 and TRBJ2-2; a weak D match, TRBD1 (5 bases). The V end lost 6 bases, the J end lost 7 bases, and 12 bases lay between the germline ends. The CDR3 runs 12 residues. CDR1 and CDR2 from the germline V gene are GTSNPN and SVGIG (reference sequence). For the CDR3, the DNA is TGTGCCTGTCGAGTAGGGGTCGGGGAGCTGTTTTTT. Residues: CACRVGVGELFF.

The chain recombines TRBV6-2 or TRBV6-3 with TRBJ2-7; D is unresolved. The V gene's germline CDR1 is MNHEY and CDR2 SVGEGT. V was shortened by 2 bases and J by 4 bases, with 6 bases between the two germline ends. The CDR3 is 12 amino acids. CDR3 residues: CASSYDWYEQYF. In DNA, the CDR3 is TGTGCCAGCAGTTACGACTGGTACGAGCAGTACTTC.

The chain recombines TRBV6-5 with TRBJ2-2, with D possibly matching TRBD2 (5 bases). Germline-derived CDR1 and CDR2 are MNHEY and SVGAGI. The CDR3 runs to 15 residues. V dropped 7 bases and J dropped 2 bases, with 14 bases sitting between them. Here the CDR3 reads CASNTGSANTGELFF. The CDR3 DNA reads TGTGCCAGCAACACGGGGAGCGCTAACACCGGGGAGCTGTTTTTT.

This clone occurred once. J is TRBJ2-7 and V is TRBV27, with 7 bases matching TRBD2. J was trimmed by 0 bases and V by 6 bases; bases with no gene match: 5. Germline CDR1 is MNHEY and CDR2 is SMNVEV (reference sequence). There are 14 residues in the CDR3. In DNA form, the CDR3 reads TGTGCCAGCAGATTAGCGGGCTCCTCCTACGAGCAGTACTTC. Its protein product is CASRLAGSSYEQYF.

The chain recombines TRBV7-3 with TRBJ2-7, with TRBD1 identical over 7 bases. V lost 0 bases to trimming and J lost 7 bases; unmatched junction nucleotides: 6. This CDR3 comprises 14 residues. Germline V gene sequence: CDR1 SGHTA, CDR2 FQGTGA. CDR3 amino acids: CASSLTGGVDEQYF. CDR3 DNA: TGTGCCAGCAGCTTAACAGGGGGCGTTGATGAGCAGTACTTC.

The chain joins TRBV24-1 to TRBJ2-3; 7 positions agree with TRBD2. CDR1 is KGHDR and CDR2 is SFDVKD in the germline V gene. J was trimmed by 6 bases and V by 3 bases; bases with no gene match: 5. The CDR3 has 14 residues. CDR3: CATSDPRGSDTQYF. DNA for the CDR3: TGTGCCACCAGTGATCCGCGGGGGTCTGATACGCAGTATTTT.

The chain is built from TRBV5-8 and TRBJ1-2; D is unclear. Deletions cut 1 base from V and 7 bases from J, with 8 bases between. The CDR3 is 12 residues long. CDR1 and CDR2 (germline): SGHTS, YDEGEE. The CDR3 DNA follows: TGTGCCAGCAGCTTGTACAGCCCTGGCTACACCTTC. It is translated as CASSLYSPGYTF.

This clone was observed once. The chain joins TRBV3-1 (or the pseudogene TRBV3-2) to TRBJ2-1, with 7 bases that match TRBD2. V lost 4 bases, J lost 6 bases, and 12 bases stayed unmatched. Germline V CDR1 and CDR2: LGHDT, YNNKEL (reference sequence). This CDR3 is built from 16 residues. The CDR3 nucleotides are TGTGCCAGCAGCCCCCCCCCGCTAGCGGAGATCAATGAGCAGTTCTTC. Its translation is CASSPPPLAEINEQFF.

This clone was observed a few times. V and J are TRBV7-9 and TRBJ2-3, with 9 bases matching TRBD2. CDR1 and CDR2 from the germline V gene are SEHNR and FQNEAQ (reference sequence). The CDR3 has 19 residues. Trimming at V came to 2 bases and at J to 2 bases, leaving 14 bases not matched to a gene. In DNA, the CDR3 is TGTGCCAGCAGCTTAATAGCGGGGGCGAAGGACGCCATCACAGATACGCAGTATTTT. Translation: CASSLIAGAKDAITDTQYF.

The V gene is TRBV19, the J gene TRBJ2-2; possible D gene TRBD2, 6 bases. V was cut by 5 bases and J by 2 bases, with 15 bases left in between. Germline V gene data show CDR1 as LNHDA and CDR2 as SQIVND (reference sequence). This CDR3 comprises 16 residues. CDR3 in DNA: TGTGCCAGTAGTCATCGAGCCGGGAGAAACACCGGGGAGCTGTTTTTT. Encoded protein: CASSHRAGRNTGELFF.

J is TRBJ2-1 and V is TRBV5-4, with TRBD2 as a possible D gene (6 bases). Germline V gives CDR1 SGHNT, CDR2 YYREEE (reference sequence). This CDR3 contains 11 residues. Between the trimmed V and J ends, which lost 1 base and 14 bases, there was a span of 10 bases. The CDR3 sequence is CASSLTGEEFF. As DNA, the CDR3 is TGTGCCAGCAGCTTGACGGGGGAGGAGTTCTTC.

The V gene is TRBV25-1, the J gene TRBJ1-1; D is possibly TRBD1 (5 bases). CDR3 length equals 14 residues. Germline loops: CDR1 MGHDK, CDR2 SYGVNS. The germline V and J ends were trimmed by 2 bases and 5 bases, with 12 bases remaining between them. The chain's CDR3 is CASSEASGETEAFF. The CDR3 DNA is TGTGCCAGCAGTGAAGCTTCGGGGGAAACTGAAGCTTTCTTT.

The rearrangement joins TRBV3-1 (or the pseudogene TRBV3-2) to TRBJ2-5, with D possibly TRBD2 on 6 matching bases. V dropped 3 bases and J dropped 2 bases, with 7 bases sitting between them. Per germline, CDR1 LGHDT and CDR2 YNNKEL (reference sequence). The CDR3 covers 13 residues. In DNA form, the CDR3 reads TGTGCCAGCAGCCAGCGGGATCAAGAGACCCAGTACTTC. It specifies CASSQRDQETQYF.

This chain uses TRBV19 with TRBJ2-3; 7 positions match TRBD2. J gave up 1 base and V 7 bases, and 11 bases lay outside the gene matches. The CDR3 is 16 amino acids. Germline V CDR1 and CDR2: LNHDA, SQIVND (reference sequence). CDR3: CASKPLSSGGTDTQYF. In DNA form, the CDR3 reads TGTGCCAGTAAGCCCCTCTCGAGCGGGGGCACAGATACGCAGTATTTT.

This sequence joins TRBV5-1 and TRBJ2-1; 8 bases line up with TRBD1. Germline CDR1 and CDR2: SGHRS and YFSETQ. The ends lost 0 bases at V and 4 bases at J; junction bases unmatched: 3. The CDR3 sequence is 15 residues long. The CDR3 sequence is CASSLDGQGYNEQFF. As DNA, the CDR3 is TGCGCCAGCAGCTTGGACGGACAGGGATACAATGAGCAGTTCTTC.

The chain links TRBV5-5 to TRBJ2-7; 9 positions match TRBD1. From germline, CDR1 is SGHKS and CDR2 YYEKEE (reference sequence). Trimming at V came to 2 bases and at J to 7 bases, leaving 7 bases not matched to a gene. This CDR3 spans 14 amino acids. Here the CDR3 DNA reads TGTGCCAGCAGCTTCAGGACAGGGGAAGGGGAGCAGTACTTC. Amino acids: CASSFRTGEGEQYF. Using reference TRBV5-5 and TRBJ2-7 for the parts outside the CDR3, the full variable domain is DAGVTQSPTHLIKTRGQQVTLRCSPISGHKSVSWYQQVLGQGPQFIFQYYEKEERGRGNFPDRFSARQFPNYSSELNVNALLLGDSALYLCASSFRTGEGEQYFGPGTRLTVT.

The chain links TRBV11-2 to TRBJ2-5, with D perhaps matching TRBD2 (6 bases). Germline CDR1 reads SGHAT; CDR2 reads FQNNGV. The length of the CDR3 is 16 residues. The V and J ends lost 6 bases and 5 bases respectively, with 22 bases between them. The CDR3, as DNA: TGTGCCAGCAGTGGAGGGGCCGGGAGTCGGGGTGAGACCCAGTACTTC. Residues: CASSGGAGSRGETQYF. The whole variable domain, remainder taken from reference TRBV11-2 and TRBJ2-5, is EAGVAQSPRYKIIEKRQSVAFWCNPISGHATLYWYQQILGQGPKLLIQFQNNGVVDDSQLPKDRFSAERLKGVDSTLKIQPAKLEDSAVYLCASSGGAGSRGETQYFGPGTRLLVL.

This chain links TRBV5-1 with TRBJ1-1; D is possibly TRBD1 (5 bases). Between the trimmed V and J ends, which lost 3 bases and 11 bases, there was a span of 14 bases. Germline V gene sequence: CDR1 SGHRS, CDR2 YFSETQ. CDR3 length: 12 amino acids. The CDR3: CASSWGAAGAFF. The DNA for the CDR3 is TGCGCCAGCAGCTGGGGCGCCGCAGGGGCTTTCTTT.

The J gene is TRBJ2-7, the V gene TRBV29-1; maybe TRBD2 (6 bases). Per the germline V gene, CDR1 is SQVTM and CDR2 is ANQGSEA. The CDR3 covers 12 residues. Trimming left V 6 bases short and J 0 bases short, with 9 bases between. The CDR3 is CSVAGGSYEQYF. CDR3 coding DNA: TGCAGCGTGGCCGGGGGCTCCTACGAGCAGTACTTC.

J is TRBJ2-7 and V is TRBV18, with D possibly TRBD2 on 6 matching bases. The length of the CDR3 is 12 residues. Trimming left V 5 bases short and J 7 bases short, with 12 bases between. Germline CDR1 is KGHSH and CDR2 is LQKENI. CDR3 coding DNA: TGTGCCAGCTCATCTCTAGGAGGGGAGCAGTACTTC. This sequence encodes CASSSLGGEQYF. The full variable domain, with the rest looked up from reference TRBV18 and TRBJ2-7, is NAGVMQNPRHLVRRRGQEARLRCSPMKGHSHVYWYRQLPEEGLKFMVYLQKENIIDESGMPKERFSAEFPKEGPSILRIQQVVRGDSAAYFCASSSLGGEQYFGPGTRLTVT.

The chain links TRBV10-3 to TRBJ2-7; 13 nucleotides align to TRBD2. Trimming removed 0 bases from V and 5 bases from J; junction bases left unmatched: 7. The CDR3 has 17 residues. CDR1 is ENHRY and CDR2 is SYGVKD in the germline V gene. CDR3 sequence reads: CAISESGLAGLSDEQYF. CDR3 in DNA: TGTGCCATCAGTGAGTCGGGACTAGCGGGACTGTCCGACGAGCAGTACTTC.

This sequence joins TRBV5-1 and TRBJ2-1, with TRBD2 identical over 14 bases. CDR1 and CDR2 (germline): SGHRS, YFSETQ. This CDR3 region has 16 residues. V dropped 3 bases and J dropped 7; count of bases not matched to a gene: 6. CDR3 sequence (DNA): TGCGCCAGCAGCTGGGGCGGACTAGCGGGAGGTAATGAGCAGTTCTTC. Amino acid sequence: CASSWGGLAGGNEQFF.

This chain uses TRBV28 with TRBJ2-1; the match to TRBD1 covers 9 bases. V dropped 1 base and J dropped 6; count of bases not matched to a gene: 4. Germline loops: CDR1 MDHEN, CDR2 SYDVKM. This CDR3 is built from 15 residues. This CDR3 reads CASSLLLGQGNEQFF. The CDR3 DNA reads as TGTGCCAGCAGTTTATTGCTGGGACAGGGCAATGAGCAGTTCTTC.

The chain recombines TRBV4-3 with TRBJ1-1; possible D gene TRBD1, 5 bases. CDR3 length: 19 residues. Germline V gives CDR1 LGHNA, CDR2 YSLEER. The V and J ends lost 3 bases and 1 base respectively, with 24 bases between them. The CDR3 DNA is TGCGCCAGCAGCCAGGACTGGGGGGGATTGATTATTGGGAACACTGAAGCTTTCTTT. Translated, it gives CASSQDWGGLIIGNTEAFF.

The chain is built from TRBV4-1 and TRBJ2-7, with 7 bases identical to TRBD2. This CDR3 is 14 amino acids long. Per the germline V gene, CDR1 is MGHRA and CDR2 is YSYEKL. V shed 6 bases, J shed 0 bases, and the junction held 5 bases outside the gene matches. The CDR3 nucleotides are TGCGCCAGCAGTTGGCGGGAGCACTCCTACGAGCAGTACTTC. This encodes CASSWREHSYEQYF.

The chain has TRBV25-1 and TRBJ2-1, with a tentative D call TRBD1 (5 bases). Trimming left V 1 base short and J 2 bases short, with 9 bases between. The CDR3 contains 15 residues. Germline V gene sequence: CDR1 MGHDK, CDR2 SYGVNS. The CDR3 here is CASSESWGPYNEQFF. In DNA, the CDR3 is TGTGCCAGCAGTGAATCTTGGGGCCCCTACAATGAGCAGTTCTTC.